These 11 T cell receptor beta chains originate from one sample sequenced in a study of cytomegalovirus exposure and HLA in healthy donors. The PCR had 60 Vbeta and 13 Jbeta primers. Some clones are missing from TCRdb's copy, which holds only in-frame ones; the method was immunoSEQ multiplex PCR. Among fewer than 250,000 clones listed, about 79% were seen once. Sequenced sample: PBMCs. Receptor source: a man in his late teens or twenties in good health and CMV-seronegative.

The chain is built from TRBV7-2 and TRBJ2-3; TRBD1 matches at 9 bases. V shed 5 bases, J shed 3 bases, and the junction held 3 bases outside the gene matches. The CDR3 sequence is 14 residues long. CDR1 and CDR2 from the germline V gene are SGHTA and FQGNSA. The CDR3 here is CASSSGTGTDTQYF. The DNA of the CDR3 is TGTGCCAGCAGCAGTGGGACAGGGACAGATACGCAGTATTTT.

The chain is built from TRBV9 and TRBJ2-5, with 7 bases that match TRBD1. Trimming took 4 bases from V and 0 from J; bases not matched to a gene: 6. The CDR3 has 15 amino acids. Germline loops: CDR1 SGDLS, CDR2 YYNGEE. In nucleotides, the CDR3 is TGTGCCAGCAGCATACAGGGGACGTACCAAGAGACCCAGTACTTC. Translation gives CASSIQGTYQETQYF. Full variable domain (remainder filled in from reference TRBV9 and TRBJ2-5): DSGVTQTPKHLITATGQRVTLRCSPRSGDLSVYWYQQSLDQGLQFLIQYYNGEERAKGNILERFSAQQFPDLHSELNLSSLELGDSALYFCASSIQGTYQETQYFGPGTRLLVL.

This chain uses TRBV28 with TRBJ2-2; TRBD1 is a possible D gene (6 bases). The germline V gene encodes CDR1 MDHEN and CDR2 SYDVKM. The V gene lost 4 bases and the J gene lost 6 bases, with 12 bases spanning the gap. The CDR3 covers 14 residues. CDR3 sequence: CASSSVQGSGELFF. CDR3 DNA sequence: TGTGCCAGCAGTTCTGTACAGGGATCCGGGGAGCTGTTTTTT. The variable domain in full, with the rest retrieved from reference TRBV28 and TRBJ2-2, is DVKVTQSSRYLVKRTGEKVFLECVQDMDHENMFWYRQDPGLGLRLIYFSYDVKMKEKGDIPEGYSVSREKKERFSLILESASTNQTSMYLCASSSVQGSGELFFGEGSRLTVL.

The CDR3: CASSVTGTPQETQYF. DNA of the CDR3: TGTGCCAGCAGTGTAACAGGCACTCCACAAGAGACCCAGTACTTC. This chain connects TRBV6-1 to TRBJ2-5; D possibly corresponds to TRBD1 (5 bases). The CDR3 has 15 amino acids. Germline-derived CDR1 and CDR2 are MNHNS and SASEGT. V lost 4 bases to trimming and J lost 2 bases, with 14 bases between them.

The chain combines TRBV4-3 with TRBJ1-2; D is perhaps TRBD1 (6 bases). This CDR3 is built from 16 residues. The germline V and J ends were trimmed by 1 base and 6 bases, with 18 bases remaining between them. Germline V gives CDR1 LGHNA, CDR2 YSLEER. The CDR3 sequence: CASSQGRGASVDGYTF. The CDR3 DNA follows: TGCGCCAGCAGCCAAGGCCGGGGGGCCAGTGTGGATGGCTACACCTTC.

The chain couples TRBV9 to TRBJ1-1; the match to TRBD1 covers 10 bases. The junction had 3 bases not matched to a gene; V was cut back by 8 bases and J by 2 bases. The CDR3 consists of 13 residues. The germline CDR1 and CDR2 sequences are SGDLS and YYNGEE. CDR3 in amino acids: CASGTGVNTEAFF. CDR3 coding DNA: TGTGCCAGTGGGACAGGGGTAAACACTGAAGCTTTCTTT.

The chain joins TRBV7-6 to TRBJ1-2, with 10 positions matching TRBD1. Germline-derived CDR1 and CDR2 are SGHVS and FNYEAQ. The CDR3 sequence is 16 residues long. The junction had 6 bases not matched to a gene; V was cut back by 5 bases and J by 0 bases. CDR3 protein: CASSPGQGLANYGYTF. DNA for the CDR3: TGTGCCAGCAGCCCGGGACAGGGGTTAGCTAACTATGGCTACACCTTC.

This clone has a handful of counts. The chain couples TRBV4-3 to TRBJ2-1; TRBD2 matches 11 bases. Looked up from germline, CDR1 is LGHNA and CDR2 is YSLEER. J gave up 8 bases and V 1 base, and 10 bases lay outside the gene matches. The CDR3 extends over 17 amino acids. The CDR3 DNA reads as TGCGCCAGCAGCCAAGTCCCCCCTAGCGGGAGGCGGGATGAGCAGTTCTTC. It yields the protein CASSQVPPSGRRDEQFF.

V is TRBV7-9 and J is TRBJ2-1; maybe TRBD2 (6 bases). V dropped 8 bases and J dropped 7 bases, with 15 bases sitting between them. The CDR3 covers 13 residues. CDR1 and CDR2 (germline): SEHNR, FQNEAQ (reference sequence). CDR3 DNA sequence: TGTGCCAGCGCCCCCCGGAGCGGGAATGAGCAGTTCTTC. It translates to CASAPRSGNEQFF.

The chain recombines TRBV9 with TRBJ2-7, with D unclear. Germline values: CDR1 SGDLS, CDR2 YYNGEE. CDR3 length: 12 amino acids. V lost 3 bases and J 0 bases, leaving 4 bases between the germline ends. The CDR3 DNA reads TGTGCCAGCAGCGGGAGCTCCTACGAGCAGTACTTC. As protein: CASSGSSYEQYF. The whole variable domain, filled in from reference TRBV9 and TRBJ2-7, reads DSGVTQTPKHLITATGQRVTLRCSPRSGDLSVYWYQQSLDQGLQFLIQYYNGEERAKGNILERFSAQQFPDLHSELNLSSLELGDSALYFCASSGSSYEQYFGPGTRLTVT.

This clone was seen a handful of times. V is TRBV9 and J is TRBJ1-1; no reliable D call. The CDR3 runs 15 residues. Germline loops: CDR1 SGDLS, CDR2 YYNGEE. Between the trimmed V and J ends, which lost 0 bases and 1 base, there was a span of 10 bases. In nucleotides, the CDR3 is TGTGCCAGCAGCGTAGAAACGGGGAGGAACACTGAAGCTTTCTTT. The encoded protein is CASSVETGRNTEAFF.